This TCR beta chain was profiled in a study of T cells in Graves' hyperthyroidism and ophthalmopathy. Overall study results and limits: Ophthalmopathy was told apart from stable hyperthyroidism by a 13 V-J model.

Amplification of TCR beta CDR3 regions used RNA as the template. First-round RT-PCR targeting the TCR CDR3 was performed with the HTBI primer set. TCRdb re-called the multiplex PCR reads through MiXCR, storing one row per CDR3 protein. The sample lists about 410,000 distinct CDR3 sequences, about 15% seen once, with less than 15% in the top ten. The study included ophthalmopathy patients with Clinical Activity Score at least 3, NOSPECS grade at least 4 and duration under 3 months. Fresh 10 ml peripheral blood yielded PBMCs. Remarks on this clonotype: Its specificity is unknown. A read error is possible here, since a much larger clone lies one base away.

The CDR3 runs 13 residues. Germline V CDR1 and CDR2: SGHKS, YYEKEE (reference sequence). V was trimmed by 4 bases and J by 6 bases, leaving 8 bases between them. The sequenced sample was blood. This TCR was sampled from a young man with Graves' ophthalmopathy. The V and J genes are TRBV5-5 and TRBJ1-6; no definite D call. In nucleotides, the CDR3 is TGTGCCAGCAGCGTGGGAGCTAATTCACCCCTCCACTTT. Translation gives CASSVGANSPLHF. The variable domain in full, completed from reference TRBV5-5 and TRBJ1-6, reads DAGVTQSPTHLIKTRGQQVTLRCSPISGHKSVSWYQQVLGQGPQFIFQYYEKEERGRGNFPDRFSARQFPNYSSELNVNALLLGDSALYLCASSVGANSPLHFGNGTRLTVT.